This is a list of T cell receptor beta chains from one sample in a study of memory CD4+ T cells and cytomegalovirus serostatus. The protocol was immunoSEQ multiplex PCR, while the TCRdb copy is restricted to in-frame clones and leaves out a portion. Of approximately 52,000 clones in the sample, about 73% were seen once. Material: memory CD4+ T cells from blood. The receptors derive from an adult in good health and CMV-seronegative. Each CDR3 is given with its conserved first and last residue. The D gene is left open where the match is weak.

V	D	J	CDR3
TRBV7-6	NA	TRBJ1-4	CASSLGLNEKLFF
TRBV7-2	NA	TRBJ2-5	CASSLGAPEETQYF
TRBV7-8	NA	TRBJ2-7	CASMVREEQYF
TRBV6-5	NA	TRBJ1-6	CASSDGLNSPLHF
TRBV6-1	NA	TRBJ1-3	CASSERVGPLQSGNTIYF
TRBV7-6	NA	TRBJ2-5	CASSHRNIETQYF
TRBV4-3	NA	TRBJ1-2	CASSQEPGQNYGYTF
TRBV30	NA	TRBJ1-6	CAWSGRGDSPLHF
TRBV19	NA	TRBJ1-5	CASSIGGWNQPQHF
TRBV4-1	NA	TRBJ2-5	CASSQDPLPQETQYF
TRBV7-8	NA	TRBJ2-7	CASSQGGHKTYEQYF
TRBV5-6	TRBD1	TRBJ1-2	CASSSDRGNYGYTF
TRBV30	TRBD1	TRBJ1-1	CAWTRQGGTEAFF
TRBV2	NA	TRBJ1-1	CASSRSLNTEAFF
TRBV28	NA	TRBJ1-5	CAIRGSLNQPQHF
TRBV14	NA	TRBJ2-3	CASSPLSRADTQYF
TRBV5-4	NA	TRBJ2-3	CASSSMVQVRDTQYF
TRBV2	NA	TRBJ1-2	CASSEVREDSYGYTF
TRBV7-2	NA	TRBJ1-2	CASKGRNNYGYTF